This T cell receptor (delta chain) is drawn from a study of Vδ1+ human thymocytes (dated by TCRdb to about 2018). Study-wide context: mRNA-level TRG and TRD CDR3 repertoires of highly purified Vdelta1+ thymocytes from young children were characterised as a data resource. Validation of the multiplex-based CDR3 amplicon strategy against 5'RACE-based CDR3 amplicon generation methods had been performed previously.

RNA was isolated using the RNeasy mini kit, and reverse transcription was performed with Superscript III. To generate the CDR3 amplicons, a multiplex PCR was run using pooled V-gene forward primers together with a constant-region reverse primer that carried Illumina adaptor overhangs. After gel purification, the amplicons were indexed with Nextera index primers over approximately 8 extra PCR cycles and then purified using AMPure XP beads. Sequencing of libraries was performed on an Illumina MiSeq using paired-end 250 bp reads, dual indexing and a roughly 22% PhiX spike-in. In the paper's pipeline: Reads were quality checked with FastQC, and TRG read pairs were merged with ea-utils fastq-join. IMGT/HighV-QUEST was used to annotate sequences, retaining only productive sequences with an unambiguous V-gene assignment, and each clonotype was defined by an identical CDR3 sequence. For downstream analysis, the tools were VDJtools 1.1.1, tcR 2.2.3, Treemap and vegan Shannon diversity in R 3.4.4. Clone calls in TCRdb were regenerated from the public reads with CATT, after which identical DNA sequences shared one row. TCRdb's processing, not the authors' own work, is the source of the V and J calls. Present in this sample are about 55,000 delta-chain clones, around 15% of which were seen just once. The ten biggest clones cover 0.5% to 0.55% of the sample.

Thymic samples were depleted of alphabeta T cells, then CD3+ TCRVdelta1+ TCRVdelta2- thymocytes were FACS-sorted. The purity of the sorted Vdelta1+ thymocytes was between about 96% and 99.6%. Thymic specimens were obtained from several paediatric patients, aged from about 5 days to 16 months, who were undergoing corrective cardiac surgery. The thymic tissue was dispersed, and mononuclear cells were isolated using a Histopaque-1077 density gradient. For staining, the antibodies used were anti-TCRVdelta1 clone TS8.2, anti-TCRVdelta2 clone B6, anti-CD3 clone HIT3a and anti-TCRalphabeta clone IP26. Of note for this clone: Its antigen has not been determined. No base qualities exist here, and no much larger clone lies one base off it.

General conclusions and limits of the study: The thymic TRG and TRD repertoires appeared highly polyclonal, with Gaussian CDR3 length distributions, in contrast to the oligoclonal repertoires of peripheral blood. The authors advised highly purified populations and single-cell validation, since unexpected Vdelta2 sequences could cause misinterpretation of bulk repertoire data. Even though sort purity was high, around 19% of thymic TRD sequences were Vdelta2 (and few were Vdelta3), which was not the case for the peripheral blood Vdelta1+ controls. Many TRG clonotypes were shared between donors (up to about 6.9x10^3), whereas TRD repertoires were essentially private (max about 120 shared). No clustering by age or sex was observed, so analyses did not stratify donors by these variables.

V drops 0 bases and J drops 7 bases, leaving 15 bases in between. Looking up the germline V gene yields CDR1 TSWWSYY and CDR2 QGS. The CDR3 has 15 amino acids, counting the end cysteine and phenylalanine. Here the CDR3 DNA is all that survives: 45 bases in frame from base 1. The receptor's source is a boy under three years old who had congenital heart surgery. This chain joins TRDV1 to TRDJ1, and the D gene may be TRDD3, 5 bases matching. The specimen was Vdelta1+ gamma-delta thymocytes from the thymus. This specimen's cell subset or site label, interpreted: FACS-sorted CD3+ TCRalphabeta- TCRVdelta1+ TCRVdelta2- thymocytes. In nucleotides, the sequence is TGTGCTCTTGGGGAACTAGACGACTTATGGGGTAAACTCATCTTT. Its protein reads: CALGELDDLWGKLIF.